The T cell receptor (beta chain) under discussion was sequenced for a study of OX40 agonist ivuxolimab in advanced cancers. About the investigation overall: Ivuxolimab was a fully human IgG2 agonistic monoclonal antibody targeting the costimulatory receptor OX40 (CD134). In the dose-escalation cohort, roughly 80% of patients were male, and the mean age was approximately 55 years, with a range of about 23 to 80. Partial responses occurred in three dose-escalation patients, of whom one had hepatocellular carcinoma and two had cutaneous melanoma. Of the roughly 54 dose-escalation patients, hepatocellular carcinoma was present in approximately 20, melanoma in about 15, renal cell carcinoma in 9 and head and neck cancer in 9. The monotherapy dose-escalation portion (N of about 57 patients) of the phase I ivuxolimab trial is reported in the paper. Prior anti-PD-1, anti-PD-L1 or anti-CTLA-4 therapy was permitted, and approximately 41% of dose-escalation patients had received checkpoint inhibitors. Intravenous ivuxolimab was administered to patients every 2 weeks at six dose levels: 0.01, 0.1, 0.3, 1.5, 3 and 10 mg/kg. The purpose of peripheral TCRbeta sequencing was to test whether ivuxolimab changed TCR sequence diversity and led to clonal T-cell expansion. Summary of the overall study and its limitations: Antigen specificity was not determined for the clonally expanded peripheral T cells. At doses from 0.1 to 3.0 mg/kg, clonal expansion was seen in both CD4+ and CD8+ blood T cells between baseline and week 6. Low levels of normalized T-cell clonal expansion were also seen in some nonresponding patients. Partial responders in the 0.1-3.0 mg/kg groups had among the lowest normalized peripheral clonal expansion, especially among CD8+ T cells. After ivuxolimab, expanded clones were on average more numerous among CD8+ T cells than among CD4+ T cells.

V and J are trimmed by 4 bases and 6 bases, and the gene matches miss 11 bases of the junction. Spanning cysteine to phenylalanine, the CDR3 consists of 15 amino acids. The CDR3 DNA has 45 bases and is translated from base 1. In the germline V gene, CDR1 corresponds to SGHRS and CDR2 to YFSETQ. Patients with a history of autoimmune disease or receiving systemic immunosuppression were excluded from the trial. Peripheral blood for TCR sequencing was collected from all dose cohorts at baseline, on cycle 4 day 1, and on cycle 7 day 1. Samples came from an open-label, multicenter, first-in-human phase I dose-escalation trial of ivuxolimab. Adults with locally advanced or metastatic head and neck squamous cell, hepatocellular, melanoma or renal cell carcinoma were enrolled in the trial. Before TCR sequencing, CD4+ T cells and CD8+ T cells were sorted from peripheral blood as separate populations. About this clone itself: Its recognized antigen is unknown. The input lacks base qualities; no much larger clone sits a single base away.

Genomic DNA was extracted from sorted cells for sequencing of the TCRbeta CDR3 region. The immunoSEQ Assay was used for sequencing of TCRbeta CDR3 regions. As stored in TCRdb, this immuneACCESS dataset retains in-frame rearrangements with V and J assigned. A fraction of the clones does not appear; measured against another copy, unresolved V genes explain less than half of the discrepancy, and the remainder lacks a known reason. A total of 95,000 to 110,000 clones appear in this sample, roughly 90% of them only once. The ten largest clones represent roughly 1.1% of the sample. The source is an adult with an advanced solid tumor such as melanoma, head and neck, liver or kidney cancer. Rearrangement joined TRBV5-1 to TRBJ1-1; 8 middle bases align to TRBD1. This specimen consisted of CD4+ or CD8+ T cells sorted from blood, obtained in a trial of the OX40 agonist ivuxolimab. The CDR3 loop reads CASSPSTRGLAEAFF. The DNA sequence is as follows: TGCGCCAGCAGCCCTAGCACCAGGGGGCTCGCTGAAGCTTTCTTT.